These 21 T cell receptor beta chains were sequenced from one sample in a study of T cell responses to AZD1222 COVID-19 vaccine. The assay was immunoSEQ multiplex PCR, and TCRdb's table has in-frame clones only and misses some. Altogether around 140,000 clones are present, approximately 90% being singletons, with the ten largest covering 1.5% to 2%. The specimen was peripheral blood, collected on day 0 of AZD1222 vaccination. The source is an adult in good health.

The count of this clone is one. One junction end disagrees with the germline gene, perhaps due to a read error. V is TRBV11-2 and J is TRBJ2-7, with D perhaps given as TRBD1 or TRBD2 (6 bases each). The CDR3 runs 14 residues. The germline gives CDR1 SGHAT, CDR2 FQNNGV. CDR3 residues: CASRLGGNPYEQYF. CDR3 nucleotide sequence: TGTGCCAGCAGGTTAGGGGGGAATCCCTACGAGCAGTACTTC.

This clone was picked up one time. Other DNA sequences in the sample encode the same CDR3. The chain employs TRBV27 and TRBJ1-2; D is undetermined. Germline V lookup: CDR1 MNHEY, CDR2 SMNVEV (reference sequence). V lost 6 bases to trimming and J lost 3 bases, with 11 bases between them. The CDR3 runs to 13 residues. The CDR3 DNA follows: TGTGCCAGCAGCTTAGAGGCACACTATGGCTACACCTTC. Amino acid sequence: CASSLEAHYGYTF.

This chain links TRBV7-2 with TRBJ2-7, with 7 bases fitting TRBD2. Per the germline V gene, CDR1 is SGHTA and CDR2 is FQGNSA. V was clipped by 5 bases and J by 3 bases; unmatched bases: 10. CDR3 length equals 15 residues. CDR3 coding DNA: TGTGCCAGCAGCCCACCGAGCGGGATAGGCTACGAGCAGTACTTC. As protein: CASSPPSGIGYEQYF.

Written as DNA, the CDR3 is TGTGCCAGCACCCTGGGACGGTTCAACTATGGCTACACCTTC. Translation gives CASTLGRFNYGYTF. The chain carries TRBV5-6 and TRBJ1-2; D may be TRBD1 (5 bases). V shed 6 bases and J shed 2 bases, with 14 bases lying between them. CDR1 is SGHDT, CDR2 YYEEEE, per germline. The CDR3 spans 14 residues.

This chain joins TRBV13 and TRBJ1-1; D is ambiguous. V lost 11 bases to trimming and J lost 7 bases, with 20 bases between them. The CDR3 loop spans 13 amino acids. CDR1 and CDR2 (germline): PRHDT, FYEKMQ (reference sequence). The CDR3 loop is CAGKRVGVDEAFF. The CDR3 DNA is TGTGCCGGCAAAAGGGTAGGCGTTGATGAAGCTTTCTTT. The full variable domain, in which reference TRBV13 and TRBJ1-1 provide the parts outside the CDR3, is AAGVIQSPRHLIKEKRETATLKCYPIPRHDTVYWYQQGPGQDPQFLISFYEKMQSDKGSIPDRFSAQQFSDYHSELNMSSLELGDSALYFCAGKRVGVDEAFFGQGTRLTVV.

For this clone: The sample contains more than one DNA sequence encoding this CDR3. The chain carries TRBV20-1 and TRBJ1-3; D unresolved. V gave up 6 bases and J gave up 5 bases, with 8 bases separating them. The CDR3 is made up of 11 amino acids. Germline V gives CDR1 DFQATT, CDR2 SNEGSKA (reference sequence). In nucleotides, the CDR3 is TGCAGTGCGCGGACGCGAAACACCATATATTTT. It encodes CSARTRNTIYF.

On this clone itself: Mismatch with germline at one junction end may stem from a read error. V is TRBV2 and J is TRBJ2-7, with 8 bases identical to TRBD1. This CDR3 contains 13 residues. Germline values: CDR1 SNHLY, CDR2 FYNNEI. DNA for the CDR3: TGTACCAGCAGTCACCCGACAGGGGCGATATGGAACTTC. Encoded protein: CTSSHPTGAIWNF. The full variable domain, its missing parts supplied by reference TRBV2 and TRBJ2-7, is EPEVTQTPSHQVTQMGQEVILRCVPISNHLYFYWYRQILGQKVEFLVSFYNNEISEKSEIFDDQFSVERPDGSNFTLKIRSTKLEDSAMYFCTSSHPTGAIWNFGPGTRLTVT.

The chain links TRBV11-3 to TRBJ1-1, with 8 bases fitting TRBD1. The CDR3 is 15 amino acids. V was clipped by 1 base and J by 0 bases; unmatched bases: 1. Germline values: CDR1 SGHNT, CDR2 YENEEA. The CDR3 here is CASSLGTGMNTEAFF. CDR3 in DNA: TGTGCCAGCAGCTTAGGGACAGGGATGAACACTGAAGCTTTCTTT.

The chain links TRBV4-2 to TRBJ2-7, with D unclear. The V end was cut by 1 base, the J end by 6 bases, with 7 bases between. The V gene's germline CDR1 is LGHNA and CDR2 YNFKEQ. The CDR3 is 12 residues long. The CDR3 nucleotides are TGTGCCAGCAGCCAAGTAGAGGCCGAGCAGTACTTC. Translating it yields CASSQVEAEQYF.

V usage is TRBV28 and J usage is TRBJ1-2; maybe TRBD1 (6 bases). CDR3 length equals 14 residues. Deletions cut 8 bases from V and 4 bases from J, with 17 bases between. The germline V gene encodes CDR1 MDHEN and CDR2 SYDVKM. The CDR3 spells CASQPYREGYGYTF. CDR3 sequence (DNA): TGTGCCAGCCAACCTTACAGGGAGGGCTATGGCTACACCTTC.

The rearrangement uses TRBV24-1 and TRBJ2-5, with D unresolved. Germline V gives CDR1 KGHDR, CDR2 SFDVKD. V dropped 7 bases and J dropped 1 base, with 9 bases sitting between them. This CDR3 spans 13 amino acids. In nucleotides, the CDR3 is TGTGCCACCAGGGGGTCGGTCCAAGAGACCCAGTACTTC. Amino acids: CATRGSVQETQYF.

This clone was seen once. V gene TRBV5-4 combines with J gene TRBJ1-3; maybe TRBD1 (5 bases). Germline V lookup: CDR1 SGHNT, CDR2 YYREEE (reference sequence). The CDR3 spans 14 residues. The germline V and J ends were trimmed by 3 bases and 1 base, with 8 bases remaining between them. Here the CDR3 reads CASSSQGSGNTIYF. The CDR3 bases are TGTGCCAGCAGCTCCCAGGGATCTGGAAACACCATATATTTT.

The chain links TRBV5-4 to TRBJ2-7, with a tentative D call TRBD1 (5 bases). Looked up from germline, CDR1 is SGHNT and CDR2 is YYREEE (reference sequence). The CDR3 loop spans 14 amino acids. Trimming took off 4 bases at V and 4 bases at J, with 15 bases between the two ends. CDR3 amino acids: CASSNKQGTYEQYF. Here the CDR3 DNA reads TGTGCCAGCAGCAATAAGCAGGGAACATACGAGCAGTACTTC. Full variable domain (remainder filled in from reference TRBV5-4 and TRBJ2-7): ETGVTQSPTHLIKTRGQQVTLRCSSQSGHNTVSWYQQALGQGPQFIFQYYREEENGRGNFPPRFSGLQFPNYSSELNVNALELDDSALYLCASSNKQGTYEQYFGPGTRLTVT.

The rearrangement joins TRBV9 to TRBJ2-1; D gene ambiguous. Looked up from germline, CDR1 is SGDLS and CDR2 is YYNGEE. CDR3 length: 13 amino acids. V was cut by 0 bases and J by 6 bases, with 7 bases left in between. The CDR3 DNA reads TGTGCCAGCAGCGTAGCCAGGTCCAATGAGCAGTTCTTC. Translation gives CASSVARSNEQFF.

The V call is TRBV18, the J call TRBJ2-7; 7 bases fit TRBD1. This CDR3 region has 14 residues. Losses at the gene ends were 5 bases for V and 1 base for J; bases not matched to a gene: 5. Looked up from germline, CDR1 is KGHSH and CDR2 is LQKENI. The CDR3 here is CASSAQGSSYEQYF. For the CDR3, the DNA is TGTGCCAGCTCAGCACAGGGGAGTTCCTACGAGCAGTACTTC.

The chain is built from TRBV9 and TRBJ2-1, with TRBD2 matching 10 bases. This CDR3 spans 17 amino acids. V was pared by 4 bases and J by 4 bases, with 11 bases of the junction left unmatched. Germline loops: CDR1 SGDLS, CDR2 YYNGEE. Here the CDR3 DNA reads TGTGCCAGCAGCCATACCTTAGCGGGGGGTACTTACAATGAGCAGTTCTTC. Translating gives CASSHTLAGGTYNEQFF.

The V and J genes are TRBV6-5 and TRBJ1-3, with D unresolved. The CDR3 runs to 15 residues. CDR1 is MNHEY, CDR2 SVGAGI, per germline. V dropped 7 bases and J dropped 0 bases, with 13 bases sitting between them. The CDR3 loop is CASTYVAASGNTIYF. The CDR3 coding sequence is TGTGCCAGCACATACGTGGCAGCCTCTGGAAACACCATATATTTT.

The genes are TRBV4-1 and TRBJ1-2, with TRBD1 matching 10 bases. With V trimmed by 3 bases and J by 7 bases, 8 bases remained unmatched. Germline V gene sequence: CDR1 MGHRA, CDR2 YSYEKL. This CDR3 spans 15 amino acids. As DNA, the CDR3 is TGCGCCAGCAGCCAGGGACAGGGGACCGCCTCTGGCTACACCTTC. This sequence encodes CASSQGQGTASGYTF.

This clone was counted a few times. This chain links TRBV7-3 with TRBJ1-3; D gene ambiguous. CDR1 and CDR2 (germline): SGHTA, FQGTGA. Trimming cost V 0 bases and J 1 base, with 4 bases left between them. This CDR3 contains 14 residues. Here the CDR3 reads CASSLTRSGNTIYF. The CDR3 DNA reads TGTGCCAGCAGCTTAACCCGATCTGGAAACACCATATATTTT.

DNA for the CDR3: TGCGCCAGCAGCGAATTAGCGGGGGGGCTCGGTACGCAGTATTTT. It codes for CASSELAGGLGTQYF. The rearrangement links TRBV4-1 to TRBJ2-3; 11 positions match TRBD2. The length of the CDR3 is 15 residues. Germline loops: CDR1 MGHRA, CDR2 YSYEKL. V dropped 5 bases and J dropped 8; count of bases not matched to a gene: 9.

CDR3 nucleotide sequence: TGTGCCAGCAGTTTACATGGAGATACGCAGTATTTT. Protein product: CASSLHGDTQYF. The V call is TRBV12-3 or TRBV12-4, the J call TRBJ2-3; no clear D gene. Trimming shortened V by 2 bases and J by 5 bases, and 5 bases separated the two germline ends. This CDR3 contains 12 residues.